This entry describes one T cell receptor (beta chain). Its antigen remains unknown. This sample was taken from a study of response to subunit inactivated influenza vaccine. Overall study findings and caveats: The authors put forward the suggestion that each seasonal influenza vaccination may bring in only a limited number of new T cells.

V lost 3 bases and J 7 bases, leaving 19 bases between the germline ends. The germline V gene has CDR1 SGHTA and CDR2 FQGNSA. The CDR3 is 16 residues long. TCRdb independently ran MiXCR on the RT-PCR reads; one entry per CDR3 protein. Of over 750,000 distinct CDR3 sequences detected, around 21% appear once; the ten largest clones hold 10%. This rearrangement joins TRBV7-2 to TRBJ2-1, with D maybe TRBD2 (6 bases). This specimen was PBMCs from blood, taken around 5 days after vaccination. This receptor was identified in a man in his forties or fifties who received an inactivated influenza vaccine. The DNA for the CDR3 is TGTGCCAGCAGCTTCGTTGGGGCGGTTGGGGGGAATGAGCAGTTCTTC. Protein sequence: CASSFVGAVGGNEQFF.